The rows below give T cell receptor beta chains drawn from one sample of a study of control samples from healthy donors and cancer patients. Assay used: immunoSEQ multiplex PCR; TCRdb lists only in-frame clones, some missing. The sample yields some 150,000 clones, 94% seen once. The source material was PBMCs. The receptors shown here come from a man aged 55 to 70 with colorectal cancer. Each CDR3 is given with its conserved first and last residue. A D gene is named only where the DNA matches it firmly. The size of a clone is reported for some rows only, either as once, few or many, or as a class for expanded clones.

>TRBJ2-3|TRBV27|TRBD1|once
TGTGCCAGCAGTACACAGGGGACCACAGATACGCAGTATTTT
CASSTQGTTDTQYF
>TRBJ1-5|TRBV19|-|once
TGTGCCAGTAGTTCTTCTAAGGGCTATCAGCCCCAGCATTTT
CASSSSKGYQPQHF
>TRBJ1-4|TRBV5-1|TRBD1|-
TGCGCCAGCAGCCCCGGGACAGTGGCAACTAATGAAAAACTGTTTTTT
CASSPGTVATNEKLFF
>TRBJ2-7|TRBV9|-|-
TGTGCCAGCAGCCCAGGGGGGGGATACTCCTACGAGCAGTACTTC
CASSPGGGYSYEQYF
>TRBJ2-4|TRBV6-1|TRBD1|once
TGTGCCAGCAGTGAAGCGATACAGGGGGGTAGCATTCAGTACTTC
CASSEAIQGGSIQYF
>TRBJ2-2|TRBV27|-|-
TGTGCCAGCACCAACACCGGGGAGCTGTTTTTT
CASTNTGELFF
>TRBJ1-2|TRBV6-1|-|-
TGTGCCAGCAGTGAAGCGCGGGGGAACTATGGCTACACCTTC
CASSEARGNYGYTF
>TRBJ2-5|TRBV27|-|-
TGTGCCAGCAGTTTTCTGGGTAGGGGGGAGACCCAGTACTTC
CASSFLGRGETQYF
>TRBJ1-5|TRBV6-5|TRBD1|once
TGTGCCAGCAGTCCTCGGACAGGGGGGAATCAGCCCCAGCATTTT
CASSPRTGGNQPQHF
>TRBJ1-4|TRBV7-2|TRBD1|-
TGTGCCAGCAGCCCAAACCCACAGGGGGCAGGCGAAAAACTGTTTTTT
CASSPNPQGAGEKLFF
>TRBJ2-5|TRBV30|-|few
TGTGCCTGGAGTGTATCCGCAGAGACCCAGTACTTC
CAWSVSAETQYF
>TRBJ2-1|TRBV2|-|-
TGTGCCAGCACCCGAGACAATGAGCAGTTCTTC
CASTRDNEQFF
>TRBJ2-7|TRBV19|-|-
TGTGCCAGTAGTATAGGGCGGGGAGAGCAGTACTTC
CASSIGRGEQYF
>TRBJ1-1|TRBV2|-|-
TGTGCCAGCAGTTTGGACACCGGCACTGAAGCTTTCTTT
CASSLDTGTEAFF
>TRBJ1-3|TRBV7-9|TRBD1|-
TGTGCCAGCAGCTCCCGACAGGGCTCTGGAAACACCATATATTTT
CASSSRQGSGNTIYF
>TRBJ2-1|TRBV7-2|-|-
TGTGCCAGCAGCTCTGGACACGGGAGCTACAATGAGCAGTTCTTC
CASSSGHGSYNEQFF
>TRBJ1-2|TRBV10-2|-|-
TGCGCCAGCAGTGAGGCGGCTTACGATGGCTACACCTTC
CASSEAAYDGYTF
>TRBJ1-1|TRBV20-1|TRBD1|-
TGCAGTGCGCCCGACAGGGCGGCAGCTTTCTTT
CSAPDRAAAFF
>TRBJ1-3|TRBV5-8|-|-
TGTGCCAGCAGCTCCAACTTAAAACTCTCTGGAAACACCATATATTTT
CASSSNLKLSGNTIYF
>TRBJ1-6|TRBV6-1|TRBD1|-
TGTGCCAGCAGTGAACGCGGGCAGGGGGCTTCACCCCTCCACTTT
CASSERGQGASPLHF
>TRBJ1-2|TRBV29-1|TRBD1|-
TGCAGCGTCTCCGGGACAGACTATGGCTACACCTTC
CSVSGTDYGYTF
>TRBJ1-1|TRBV5-1|-|-
TGCGCCAGCAGCGTACAGGGAAGTACTGAAGCTTTCTTT
CASSVQGSTEAFF
>TRBJ2-5|TRBV9|TRBD2|-
TGTGCCAGCAGCGCGTGGAGCGGGGCGGGGGAGACCCAGTACTTC
CASSAWSGAGETQYF
>TRBJ2-3|TRBV12-3/TRBV12-4|TRBD1|-
TGTGCCAGCAGGGGACAGTCCACAGATACGCAGTATTTT
CASRGQSTDTQYF
>TRBJ2-5|TRBV4-2|-|-
TGTGCCAGCAGCCAAGACTTGGCAGAAAGGACCCAGTACTTC
CASSQDLAERTQYF
>TRBJ2-7|TRBV4-1|-|-
TGCGCCAGCAGCCAAGCCTGGGGTACGGGGGAGCAGTACTTC
CASSQAWGTGEQYF
>TRBJ1-6|TRBV3-1/TRBV3-2|-|-
TGTGCCAGCAGCCAAAGATCGGGATATAATTCACCCCTCCACTTT
CASSQRSGYNSPLHF
>TRBJ2-3|TRBV5-6|-|-
TGTGCCAGCAGCTTGGAGGCATTTAGCACAGATACGCAGTATTTT
CASSLEAFSTDTQYF
>TRBJ2-3|TRBV9|TRBD2|-
TGTGCCAGCAGCGTCACTAGCGGGGGTACAGATACGCAGTATTTT
CASSVTSGGTDTQYF
>TRBJ1-4|TRBV24-1|TRBD1|-
TGTGCCACCAGTAGGACAGGGATAAATGAAAAACTGTTTTTT
CATSRTGINEKLFF
>TRBJ1-2|TRBV6-4|-|-
TGTGCCAGCAGTGACGGCGGGCGCGGTTATGGCTACACCTTC
CASSDGGRGYGYTF
>TRBJ2-3|TRBV7-2|-|-
TGTGCCAGCAGCTTAGGACTGGTTAGCACAGATACGCAGTATTTT
CASSLGLVSTDTQYF
>TRBJ2-5|TRBV4-1|TRBD2|-
TGCGCCAGCAGCCAAGCCCCCCTAGCGGGGGTACAAGAGACCCAGTACTTC
CASSQAPLAGVQETQYF
>TRBJ2-5|TRBV7-2|-|few
TGTGCCAGCAGCTTAGGATCCGGGCCCCAGTACTTC
CASSLGSGPQYF
>TRBJ1-1|TRBV7-2|TRBD1|-
TGTGCCAGCAGCTTAGATTCAGGGGGGTACACTGAAGCTTTCTTT
CASSLDSGGYTEAFF
>TRBJ2-5|TRBV27|TRBD1|-
TGTGCCAGCAGTTACCCTCCGGGACAGAAAAGGGAGACCCAGTACTTC
CASSYPPGQKRETQYF
>TRBJ1-4|TRBV9|-|-
TGTGCCAGCAGCAACGGATACAGGGCCGTTAATGAAAAACTGTTTTTT
CASSNGYRAVNEKLFF
>TRBJ2-1|TRBV29-1|-|-
TGCAGCGTTGAGCCCACAGGGTTTGAGGGGGATGAGCAGTTCTTC
CSVEPTGFEGDEQFF
>TRBJ1-2|TRBV2|TRBD1|-
TGTGCCAGCAGTGAATGGACAGGGGCCTCTAACTATGGCTACACCTTC
CASSEWTGASNYGYTF
>TRBJ2-3|TRBV5-6|-|-
TGTGCCAGCAGTCCCGGACAGAGCACAGATACGCAGTATTTT
CASSPGQSTDTQYF
>TRBJ1-2|TRBV5-4|-|-
TGTGCCAGCAGCTTGCGGGAGCCCAACTATGGCTACACCTTC
CASSLREPNYGYTF
>TRBJ2-7|TRBV4-1|TRBD2|-
TGCGCCAGCAGCCAAGCCCAGACTAGCGGGACCTACGAGCAGTACTTC
CASSQAQTSGTYEQYF
>TRBJ1-2|TRBV7-2|-|-
TGTGCCAGCAGTTACAAGGAACAGGCCGTTGGTTACACCTTC
CASSYKEQAVGYTF
>TRBJ2-2|TRBV7-9|-|-
TGTGCCAGCAGCTTATCCGTTGGGGGAAAGCCCGGGGAGCTGTTTTTT
CASSLSVGGKPGELFF
>TRBJ1-2|TRBV7-9|-|-
TGTGCCAGCAGCTTAGTAAACAGCCAGGGCTATGGCTACACCTTC
CASSLVNSQGYGYTF
>TRBJ2-7|TRBV28|TRBD2|-
TGTGCCAGCAGTACGACTAGCGGGGACGAGCAGTACTTC
CASSTTSGDEQYF
>TRBJ2-2|TRBV9|TRBD1|-
TGTGCCAGCAGCGCATCCGGGACAGGGGGCACCGGGGAGCTGTTTTTT
CASSASGTGGTGELFF
>TRBJ2-7|TRBV18|-|-
TGTGCCAGCTCACCACCCCATTCAGGGGCCTACGAGCAGTACTTC
CASSPPHSGAYEQYF
>TRBJ2-2|TRBV2|-|-
TGTGCCAGGACCGCGGGACAGTCGAACACCGGGGAGCTGTTTTTT
CARTAGQSNTGELFF